This TCR beta chain appears in the sequencing data of a study of CD8+CD57+ T cells in acquired aplastic anemia. About the study: Sorted CD4+ and CD8+ cells yielded approximately 3.4 ug of DNA on average.

The authors sequenced patients whose flow cytometry had shown CD8+CD57+ cell expansion. With no exception, the patients had severe acquired aplastic anemia. Whole-study findings and limits: Any difference that existed in CD8+ Simpson's diversity between patients and controls was not significant. The number of CD8+ CDR3 sequences shared by patients and controls was about 27.

Genomic DNA templated the TCR beta VDJ and CDR3 profiling. TCRdb re-derived calls from the reads in MiXCR, one entry per CDR3 protein. The sample has about 160,000 distinct CDR3 sequences; about 70% are singletons. This clonotype was observed a few times. Its target is unknown. The source of this sequence is a human donor with aplastic anemia. The specimen sequenced was sorted CD4+, CD8+, or CD8+CD57+ T cells (not recorded which) from PBMCs.

The DNA of the CDR3 is TGTGCCAGCAGTACAGGGTTGTCGGCTTTCTTT. Amino acid sequence: CASSTGLSAFF. This chain connects TRBV6-6 to TRBJ1-1; tentative D call: TRBD1 (6 bases). V lost 5 bases to trimming and J lost 11 bases, with 12 bases between them. Germline CDR1 reads MNHNY; CDR2 reads SVGAGI (reference sequence). CDR3 length: 11 residues.